Below, 30 T cell receptor beta chains from the same sample are listed, as sequenced in a study of blood T cell repertoires in COVID-19. Profiled with immunoSEQ multiplex PCR; TCRdb holds only in-frame clones, not every one. The profile covers some 190,000 clones, with 80% appearing a single time and approximately 6.9% taken by the ten largest. The sequencing sample was made of peripheral blood. Receptors originate from a man between 60 and 75 years old with acute or convalescent COVID-19.

The gene calls are TRBV18 and TRBJ2-1, with TRBD2 identical over 8 bases. Losses at the gene ends were 1 base for V and 7 bases for J; bases not matched to a gene: 0. The CDR3 sequence is 13 residues long. Germline V gene sequence: CDR1 KGHSH, CDR2 LQKENI. The CDR3 protein is CASSPLAGNEQFF. In DNA, the CDR3 is TGTGCCAGCTCACCACTAGCGGGGAATGAGCAGTTCTTC.

The V call is TRBV25-1, the J call TRBJ2-6, with D maybe TRBD2 (5 bases). Looked up from germline, CDR1 is MGHDK and CDR2 is SYGVNS. CDR3 size: 18 residues. Trimming removed 3 bases from V and 0 bases from J, with 15 bases in between. The CDR3 bases are TGTGCCAGCAGTGATGCCCAAGGACGGGGCTCTGGGGCCAACGTCCTGACTTTC. The encoded protein is CASSDAQGRGSGANVLTF.

In DNA, the CDR3 is TGTGCCAGCAGTTTTACAGGGGGCGGTTGGAATCAGCCCCAGCATTTT. Its protein product is CASSFTGGGWNQPQHF. The chain uses TRBV27 and TRBJ1-5; 9 bases line up with TRBD1. CDR1 and CDR2 (germline): MNHEY, SMNVEV (reference sequence). The CDR3 is made up of 16 amino acids. J was trimmed by 4 bases and V by 3 bases; bases with no gene match: 7.

This rearrangement joins TRBV6-5 to TRBJ2-3; 8 bases are shared with TRBD1. V shed 6 bases, J shed 1 base, and the junction held 6 bases outside the gene matches. Germline V gene data show CDR1 as MNHEY and CDR2 as SVGAGI. The CDR3 contains 15 residues. CDR3 in DNA: TGTGCCAGCAGCTACCAGGGGGCTCGCACAGATACGCAGTATTTT. This codes for CASSYQGARTDTQYF.

The CDR3 protein is CASSHKRLAGTGELFF. In nucleotides, the CDR3 is TGTGCCAGCAGCCACAAACGGCTAGCGGGCACCGGGGAGCTGTTTTTT. The genes are TRBV5-4 and TRBJ2-2, with 8 bases matching TRBD2. Germline assignment: CDR1 SGHNT and CDR2 YYREEE (reference sequence). The CDR3 has 16 residues. Trimming took 4 bases from V and 4 from J; bases not matched to a gene: 9.

This sequence joins TRBV2 and TRBJ1-1; D uncertain. Between the trimmed V and J ends, which lost 8 bases and 3 bases, there was a span of 7 bases. Germline V CDR1 and CDR2: SNHLY, FYNNEI. The CDR3 covers 11 residues. CDR3 in DNA: TGTGCCAGCCGGGAGTACACTGAAGCTTTCTTT. It is translated as CASREYTEAFF.

J is TRBJ1-2 and V is TRBV10-3; 8 bases map to TRBD1. V trimming: 11 bases; J trimming: 4 bases; junction bases outside the gene matches: 9. Germline-derived CDR1 and CDR2 are ENHRY and SYGVKD. The CDR3 is 13 residues long. As DNA, the CDR3 is TGTGCCGCCGGACAGGGTTTGAGCTATGGCTACACCTTC. Protein product: CAAGQGLSYGYTF.

On this clone itself: The sample contains more than one DNA sequence encoding this CDR3. The rearrangement uses TRBV5-4 and TRBJ2-5, with 9 positions matching TRBD2. The CDR3 contains 15 residues. J lost 1 base, V lost 3 bases, and 4 bases had no gene match. Germline CDR1 reads SGHNT; CDR2 reads YYREEE (reference sequence). The DNA for the CDR3 is TGTGCCAGCAGCTCCTGGCGGGGGGGCCAAGAGACCCAGTACTTC. It encodes CASSSWRGGQETQYF.

The V gene is TRBV7-2, the J gene TRBJ2-3; TRBD1 aligns across 9 bases. With 11 bases clipped from V and 4 bases from J, the junction kept 7 bases outside the gene matches. Germline CDR1 SGHTA, CDR2 FQGNSA. The length of the CDR3 is 13 residues. For the CDR3, the DNA is TGTGCCGACCGGGACAGGGACGCAGATACGCAGTATTTT. Its protein is CADRDRDADTQYF.

This clone was observed once. The rearrangement uses TRBV15 and TRBJ1-2; D not certain. Between the trimmed V and J ends, which lost 5 bases and 2 bases, there was a span of 18 bases. The CDR3 sequence is 16 residues long. From germline, CDR1 is LNHNV and CDR2 YYDKDF (reference sequence). As DNA, the CDR3 is TGTGCCACCAGCCCCGTTTACCGAACAGAGAACTATGGCTACACCTTC. This sequence encodes CATSPVYRTENYGYTF.

This clone has a handful of counts. The J gene is TRBJ2-1, the V gene TRBV10-3; D is ambiguous. Trimming stripped 3 bases from V and 0 bases from J, with 12 bases between. Germline V gene data show CDR1 as ENHRY and CDR2 as SYGVKD. The CDR3 runs 16 residues. This CDR3 is CAISEQTLSSYNEQFF. For the CDR3, the DNA is TGTGCCATCAGTGAACAGACCTTGAGCTCCTACAATGAGCAGTTCTTC.

The rearrangement joins TRBV10-2 to TRBJ2-2, with D hard to call. The germline V gene has CDR1 WSHSY and CDR2 SAAADI. This CDR3 comprises 13 residues. The V and J ends lost 7 bases and 5 bases respectively, with 11 bases between them. The CDR3 loop reads CASTLIQTGELFF. The CDR3 nucleotides read TGCGCCAGCACTTTGATACAGACCGGGGAGCTGTTTTTT.

The rearrangement uses TRBV11-2 and TRBJ1-4, with a possible D match to TRBD1 (6 bases). The length of the CDR3 is 14 residues. In germline, CDR1 is SGHAT, CDR2 FQNNGV. Trimming removed 5 bases at V and 4 bases at J, with 11 bases between. The CDR3 loop is CASSQDRHNEKLFF. CDR3 nucleotides: TGTGCCAGCAGCCAGGACAGACATAATGAAAAACTGTTTTTT.

V is TRBV7-2 and J is TRBJ2-7, with D perhaps TRBD2 (6 bases). CDR1 and CDR2 (germline): SGHTA, FQGNSA. The CDR3 runs 15 residues. V was pared by 4 bases and J by 3 bases, with 16 bases between. CDR3 amino acids: CASSSRGGVGYEQYF. DNA of the CDR3: TGTGCCAGCAGCTCCCGCGGCGGGGTCGGCTACGAGCAGTACTTC.

The CDR3 is CASSELLGQGVEETQYF. The CDR3 DNA sequence: TGTGCCAGCAGTGAACTGTTAGGACAGGGGGTCGAAGAGACCCAGTACTTC. The V gene is TRBV25-1, the J gene TRBJ2-5; 10 positions agree with TRBD1. This CDR3 spans 17 amino acids. After removal of 2 bases from V and 3 bases from J, the junction contained 9 bases not matched to a gene. Germline loops: CDR1 MGHDK, CDR2 SYGVNS.

The V gene is TRBV6-5, the J gene TRBJ2-3, with 7 nucleotides matching TRBD1. The CDR3 runs 15 residues. V was clipped by 6 bases and J by 4 bases; unmatched bases: 10. The germline CDR1 and CDR2 sequences are MNHEY and SVGAGI. The CDR3 sequence: CASRPRAGGPDTQYF. The DNA of the CDR3 is TGTGCCAGCAGGCCCAGAGCAGGGGGTCCAGATACGCAGTATTTT.

This chain joins TRBV4-1 and TRBJ2-7; 12 nucleotides line up with TRBD2. The germline CDR1 and CDR2 sequences are MGHRA and YSYEKL. With V trimmed by 4 bases and J by 3 bases, 7 bases remained unmatched. The CDR3 is made up of 16 amino acids. DNA for the CDR3: TGCGCCAGCAGCCTTGACCGGACTAGCGGGAACTACGAGCAGTACTTC. Amino acid sequence: CASSLDRTSGNYEQYF.

The J gene is TRBJ1-1, the V gene TRBV4-2; TRBD1 matches at 9 bases. The junction had 5 bases not matched to a gene; V was cut back by 6 bases and J by 3 bases. CDR1 is LGHNA and CDR2 is YNFKEQ in the germline V gene. The CDR3 runs 14 residues. CDR3 nucleotide sequence: TGTGCCAGCAGTGAGACAGGGGGATACACTGAAGCTTTCTTT. Translated: CASSETGGYTEAFF.

This chain links TRBV30 with TRBJ1-3; the D gene is possibly TRBD1 (5 bases). From germline, CDR1 is GTSNPN and CDR2 SVGIG (reference sequence). With 8 bases removed from V and 0 bases from J, the gap between germline ends came to 14 bases. This CDR3 spans 14 amino acids. CDR3 in DNA: TGTGCCAACGGGGGGGGTAACTCTGGAAACACCATATATTTT. This encodes CANGGGNSGNTIYF.

V gene TRBV4-1 combines with J gene TRBJ2-2; the D is unclear. Trimming took off 2 bases at V and 0 bases at J, with 7 bases between the two ends. The CDR3 is 15 residues long. Germline V gene sequence: CDR1 MGHRA, CDR2 YSYEKL. As DNA, the CDR3 is TGCGCCAGCAGCCAAAACACCGCGAACACCGGGGAGCTGTTTTTT. Protein product: CASSQNTANTGELFF.

This chain connects TRBV7-3 to TRBJ1-1; a weak D match, TRBD1 (5 bases). The CDR3 is 13 amino acids. V was shortened by 2 bases and J by 5 bases, with 9 bases between the two germline ends. Germline lookup yields CDR1 SGHTA and CDR2 FQGTGA. CDR3 nucleotides: TGTGCCAGCAGCTTACGGGGGACTACTGAAGCTTTCTTT. Protein: CASSLRGTTEAFF.

V gene TRBV7-9 combines with J gene TRBJ1-6, with a possible D match to TRBD1 (6 bases). The CDR3 is 15 residues long. The ends were cut back, 10 bases at V and 0 bases at J, with 13 bases in the middle. CDR1 and CDR2 (germline): SEHNR, FQNEAQ (reference sequence). CDR3 nucleotides: TGTGCCACCCAGATGGACAGCTCCTATAATTCACCCCTCCACTTT. Translated: CATQMDSSYNSPLHF.

This chain uses TRBV6-5 with TRBJ2-7; 11 bases are a match to TRBD1. The CDR3 loop spans 15 amino acids. V lost 6 bases, J lost 4 bases, and 8 bases stayed unmatched. From germline, CDR1 is MNHEY and CDR2 SVGAGI. The CDR3 here is CASSAPGQGVYEQYF. Written as DNA, the CDR3 is TGTGCCAGCAGCGCCCCGGGACAGGGGGTATACGAGCAGTACTTC.

The chain recombines TRBV5-1 with TRBJ2-5; the D is unclear. V shed 4 bases and J shed 5 bases, with 15 bases lying between them. The CDR3 has 14 residues. The germline V gene has CDR1 SGHRS and CDR2 YFSETQ. CDR3 protein: CASSLEPPVETQYF. In DNA, the CDR3 is TGCGCCAGCAGCCTGGAACCACCGGTTGAGACCCAGTACTTC.

This clone was observed a single time. The chain links TRBV7-3 to TRBJ2-1; weak D call: TRBD1 (6 bases). V shed 5 bases and J shed 1 base, with 21 bases lying between them. The germline V gene has CDR1 SGHTA and CDR2 FQGTGA. The CDR3 length is 18 residues. The CDR3 spells CASSPRGGLWRSYNEQFF. The CDR3 bases are TGTGCCAGCAGCCCCAGGGGCGGGCTATGGCGTTCCTACAATGAGCAGTTCTTC.

The V call is TRBV28, the J call TRBJ1-5; 9 nucleotides align to TRBD1. The CDR3 runs 14 residues. Unmatched junction bases numbered 11, after V lost 8 bases and J lost 9 bases. The germline V gene has CDR1 MDHEN and CDR2 SYDVKM. CDR3: CASGDGTGSGPQHF. For the CDR3, the DNA is TGTGCCAGCGGAGACGGGACAGGGTCCGGGCCCCAGCATTTT.

This rearrangement joins TRBV30 to TRBJ1-6, with D perhaps TRBD1 (6 bases). With 4 bases removed from V and 0 bases from J, the gap between germline ends came to 13 bases. Germline V gene lookup returns CDR1 GTSNPN and CDR2 SVGIG (reference sequence). CDR3 size: 16 residues. This CDR3 reads CAWNRDKSSYNSPLHF. As DNA, the CDR3 is TGTGCCTGGAACCGGGACAAGAGCTCCTATAATTCACCCCTCCACTTT.

The table lists this clone with many counts. The genes are TRBV29-1 and TRBJ1-5; tentative D call: TRBD1 (6 bases). Trimming pared 0 bases from V and 6 bases from J, leaving 9 bases between. Germline CDR1 reads SQVTM; CDR2 reads ANQGSEA. The CDR3 runs 13 residues. The chain's CDR3 is CSVEEGAGQPQHF. CDR3 coding DNA: TGCAGCGTTGAAGAGGGGGCAGGTCAGCCCCAGCATTTT.

J is TRBJ1-6 and V is TRBV5-4; 7 bases fit TRBD1. V lost 4 bases, J lost 5 bases, and 6 bases stayed unmatched. The CDR3 covers 15 residues. Germline V CDR1 and CDR2: SGHNT, YYREEE (reference sequence). CDR3 region: CASSAPGTDNSPLHF. Here the CDR3 DNA reads TGTGCCAGCAGCGCTCCCGGGACAGATAATTCACCCCTCCACTTT. Full variable domain (remainder filled in from reference TRBV5-4 and TRBJ1-6): ETGVTQSPTHLIKTRGQQVTLRCSSQSGHNTVSWYQQALGQGPQFIFQYYREEENGRGNFPPRFSGLQFPNYSSELNVNALELDDSALYLCASSAPGTDNSPLHFGNGTRLTVT.

The chain is built from TRBV27 and TRBJ2-1, with TRBD2 matching 10 bases. V lost 2 bases, J lost 5 bases, and 3 bases stayed unmatched. The germline V gene encodes CDR1 MNHEY and CDR2 SMNVEV (reference sequence). The CDR3 consists of 15 residues. In nucleotides, the CDR3 is TGTGCCAGCAGTTTACCTAGCGGGGGAAACAATGAGCAGTTCTTC. Translating it yields CASSLPSGGNNEQFF.